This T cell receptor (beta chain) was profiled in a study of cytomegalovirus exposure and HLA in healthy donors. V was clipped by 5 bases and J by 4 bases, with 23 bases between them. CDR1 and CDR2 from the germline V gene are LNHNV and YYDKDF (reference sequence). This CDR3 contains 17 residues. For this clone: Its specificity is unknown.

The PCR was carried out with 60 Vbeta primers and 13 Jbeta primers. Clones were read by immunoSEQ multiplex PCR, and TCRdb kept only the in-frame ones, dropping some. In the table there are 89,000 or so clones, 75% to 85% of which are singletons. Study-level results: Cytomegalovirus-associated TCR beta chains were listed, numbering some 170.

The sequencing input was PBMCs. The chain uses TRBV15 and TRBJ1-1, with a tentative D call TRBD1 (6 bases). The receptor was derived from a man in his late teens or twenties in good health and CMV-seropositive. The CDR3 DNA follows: TGTGCCACCAGCCCGATCCGGGACACCTCCCTGACCACTGAAGCTTTCTTT. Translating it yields CATSPIRDTSLTTEAFF.